This TCR beta chain came from a study of OX40 agonist ivuxolimab in advanced cancers. Study background: Three partial responders included one hepatocellular carcinoma patient and two cutaneous melanoma patients.

Germline V gives CDR1 MGHRA, CDR2 YSYEKL. The trim removed 1 base at V and 5 bases at J, leaving 12 bases unmatched. The CDR3 has 18 residues. General study points: Among the lowest peripheral clonal expansion occurred in 0.1-3.0 mg/kg partial responders.

Sequencing was performed with immunoSEQ multiplex PCR; in TCRdb, only in-frame clones are kept and a portion is missing. Altogether more than 75,000 clones are present, around 80% being singletons, with the ten largest covering around 7%. A word on this clone: Its antigen remains unidentified.

The chain links TRBV4-1 to TRBJ2-1; 9 positions match TRBD2. The origin of this receptor is an adult with an advanced solid tumor such as melanoma, head and neck, liver or kidney cancer. This material consisted of CD4+ or CD8+ T cells sorted from blood, taken in a trial of the OX40 agonist ivuxolimab. This CDR3 is CASSQVGGGGRKHNEQFF. The CDR3 bases are TGCGCCAGCAGCCAAGTCGGCGGGGGGGGGAGAAAACACAATGAGCAGTTCTTC.